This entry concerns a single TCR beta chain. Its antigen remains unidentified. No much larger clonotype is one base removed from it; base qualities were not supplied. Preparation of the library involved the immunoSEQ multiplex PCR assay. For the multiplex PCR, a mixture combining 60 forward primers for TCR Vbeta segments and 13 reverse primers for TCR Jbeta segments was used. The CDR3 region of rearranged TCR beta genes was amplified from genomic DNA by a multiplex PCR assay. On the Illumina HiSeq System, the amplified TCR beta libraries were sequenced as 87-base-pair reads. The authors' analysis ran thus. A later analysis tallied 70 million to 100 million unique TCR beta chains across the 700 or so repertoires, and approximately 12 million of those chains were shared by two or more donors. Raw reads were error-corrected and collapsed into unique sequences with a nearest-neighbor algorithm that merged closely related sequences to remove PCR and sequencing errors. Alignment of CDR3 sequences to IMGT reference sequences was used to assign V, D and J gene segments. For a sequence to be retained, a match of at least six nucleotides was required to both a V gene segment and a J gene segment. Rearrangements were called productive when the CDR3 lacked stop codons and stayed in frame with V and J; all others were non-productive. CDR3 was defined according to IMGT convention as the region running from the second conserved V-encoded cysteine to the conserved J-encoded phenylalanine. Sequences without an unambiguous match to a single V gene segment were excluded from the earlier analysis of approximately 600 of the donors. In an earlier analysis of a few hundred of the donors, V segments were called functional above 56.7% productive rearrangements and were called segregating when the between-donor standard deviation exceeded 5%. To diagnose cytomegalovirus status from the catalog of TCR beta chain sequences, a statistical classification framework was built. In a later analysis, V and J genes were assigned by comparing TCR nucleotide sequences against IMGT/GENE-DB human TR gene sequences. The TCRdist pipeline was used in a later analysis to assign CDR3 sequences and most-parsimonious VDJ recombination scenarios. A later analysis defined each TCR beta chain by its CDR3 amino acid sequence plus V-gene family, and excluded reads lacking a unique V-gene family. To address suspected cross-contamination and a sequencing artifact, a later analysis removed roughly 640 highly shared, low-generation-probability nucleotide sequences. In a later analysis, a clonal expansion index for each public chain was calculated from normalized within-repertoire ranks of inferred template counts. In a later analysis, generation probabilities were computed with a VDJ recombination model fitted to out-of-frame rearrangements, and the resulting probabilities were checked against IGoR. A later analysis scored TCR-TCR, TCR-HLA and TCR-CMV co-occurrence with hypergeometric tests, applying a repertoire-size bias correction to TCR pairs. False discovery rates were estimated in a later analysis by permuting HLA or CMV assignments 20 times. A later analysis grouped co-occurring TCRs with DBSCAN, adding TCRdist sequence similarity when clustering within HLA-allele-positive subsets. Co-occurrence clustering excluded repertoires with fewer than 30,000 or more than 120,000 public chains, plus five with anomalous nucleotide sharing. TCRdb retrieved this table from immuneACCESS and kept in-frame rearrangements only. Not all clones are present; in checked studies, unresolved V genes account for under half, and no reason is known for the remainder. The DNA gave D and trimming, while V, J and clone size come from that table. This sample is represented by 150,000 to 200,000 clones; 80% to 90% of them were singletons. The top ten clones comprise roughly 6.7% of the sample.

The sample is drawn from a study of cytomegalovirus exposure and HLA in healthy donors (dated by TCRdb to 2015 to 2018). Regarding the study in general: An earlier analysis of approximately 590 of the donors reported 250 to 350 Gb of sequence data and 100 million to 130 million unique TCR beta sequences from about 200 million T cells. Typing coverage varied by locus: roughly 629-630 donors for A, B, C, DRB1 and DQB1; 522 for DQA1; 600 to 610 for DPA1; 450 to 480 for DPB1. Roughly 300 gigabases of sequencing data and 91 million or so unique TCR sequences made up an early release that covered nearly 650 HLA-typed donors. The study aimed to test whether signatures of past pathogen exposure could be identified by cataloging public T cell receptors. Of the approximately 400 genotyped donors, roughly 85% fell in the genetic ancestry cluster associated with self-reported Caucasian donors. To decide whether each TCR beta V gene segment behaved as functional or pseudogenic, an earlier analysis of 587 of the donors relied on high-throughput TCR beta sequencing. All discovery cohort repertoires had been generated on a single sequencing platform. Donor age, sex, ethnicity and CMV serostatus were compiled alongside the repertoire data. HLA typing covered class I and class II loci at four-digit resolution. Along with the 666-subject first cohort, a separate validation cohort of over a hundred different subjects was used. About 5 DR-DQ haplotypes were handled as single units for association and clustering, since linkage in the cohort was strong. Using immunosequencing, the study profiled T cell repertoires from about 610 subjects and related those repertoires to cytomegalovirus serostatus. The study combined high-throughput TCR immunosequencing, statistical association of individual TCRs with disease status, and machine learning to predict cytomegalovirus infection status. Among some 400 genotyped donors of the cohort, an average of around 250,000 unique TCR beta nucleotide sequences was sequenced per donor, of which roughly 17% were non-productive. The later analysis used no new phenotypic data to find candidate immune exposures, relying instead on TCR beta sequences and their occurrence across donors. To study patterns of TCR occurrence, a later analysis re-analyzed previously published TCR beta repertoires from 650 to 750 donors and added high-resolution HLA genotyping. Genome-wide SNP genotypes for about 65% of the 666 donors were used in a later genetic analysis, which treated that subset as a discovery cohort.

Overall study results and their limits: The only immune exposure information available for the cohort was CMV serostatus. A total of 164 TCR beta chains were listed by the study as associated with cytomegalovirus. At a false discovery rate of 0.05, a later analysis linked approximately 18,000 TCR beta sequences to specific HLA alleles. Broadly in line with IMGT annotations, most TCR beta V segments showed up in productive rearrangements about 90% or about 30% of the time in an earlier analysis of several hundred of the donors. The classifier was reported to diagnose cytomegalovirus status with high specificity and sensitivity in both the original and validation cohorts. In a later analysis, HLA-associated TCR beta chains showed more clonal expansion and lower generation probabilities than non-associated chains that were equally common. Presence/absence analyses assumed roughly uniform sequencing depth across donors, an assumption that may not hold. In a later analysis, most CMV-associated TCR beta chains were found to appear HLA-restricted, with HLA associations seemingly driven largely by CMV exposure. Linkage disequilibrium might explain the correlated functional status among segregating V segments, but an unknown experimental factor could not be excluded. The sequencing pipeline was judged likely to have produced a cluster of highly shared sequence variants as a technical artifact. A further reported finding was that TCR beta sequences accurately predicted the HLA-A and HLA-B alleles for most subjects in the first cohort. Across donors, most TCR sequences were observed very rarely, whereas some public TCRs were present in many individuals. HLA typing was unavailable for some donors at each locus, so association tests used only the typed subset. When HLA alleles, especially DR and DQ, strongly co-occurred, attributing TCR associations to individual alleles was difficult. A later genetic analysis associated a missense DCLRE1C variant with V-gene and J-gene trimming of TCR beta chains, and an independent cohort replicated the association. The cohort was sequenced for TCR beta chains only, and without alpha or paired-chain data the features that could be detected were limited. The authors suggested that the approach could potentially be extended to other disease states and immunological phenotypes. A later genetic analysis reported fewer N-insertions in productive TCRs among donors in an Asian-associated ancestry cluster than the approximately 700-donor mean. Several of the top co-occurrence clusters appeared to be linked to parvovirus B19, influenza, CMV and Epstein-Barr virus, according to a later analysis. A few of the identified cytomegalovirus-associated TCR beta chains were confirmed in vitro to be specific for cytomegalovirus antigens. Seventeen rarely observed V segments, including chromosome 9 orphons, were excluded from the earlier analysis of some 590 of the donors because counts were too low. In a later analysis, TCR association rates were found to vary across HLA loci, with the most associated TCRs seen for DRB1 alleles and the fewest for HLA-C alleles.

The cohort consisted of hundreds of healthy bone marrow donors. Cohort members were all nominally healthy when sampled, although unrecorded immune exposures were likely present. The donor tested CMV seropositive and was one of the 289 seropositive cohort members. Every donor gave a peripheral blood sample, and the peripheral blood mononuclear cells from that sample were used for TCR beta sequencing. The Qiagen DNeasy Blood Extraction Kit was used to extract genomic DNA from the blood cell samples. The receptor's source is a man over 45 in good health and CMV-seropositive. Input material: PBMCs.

The CDR3 here reads CASRPGGSGYNSPLHF. The sequenced DNA: TGTGCCAGTAGGCCCGGAGGGAGCGGGTATAATTCACCCCTCCACTTT. The rearranged chain carries TRBV19 and TRBJ1-6, with no confidently assigned D gene. Including cysteine and phenylalanine, the CDR3 has 16 amino acids. Only the CDR3 region is kept as DNA, spanning 48 bases read in frame from base 1. Looking up the germline V gene (reference sequence) yields CDR1 LNHDA and CDR2 SQIVND. The V and J ends are trimmed by 6 bases and 4 bases, leaving 16 bases between them. Reference TRBV19 and TRBJ1-6 proteins supply the regions before and after the CDR3; the full variable domain is: DGGITQSPKYLFRKEGQNVTLSCEQNLNHDAMYWYRQDPGQGLRLIYYSQIVNDFQKGDIAEGYSVSREKKESFPLTVTSAQKNPTAFYLCASRPGGSGYNSPLHFGNGTRLTVT.